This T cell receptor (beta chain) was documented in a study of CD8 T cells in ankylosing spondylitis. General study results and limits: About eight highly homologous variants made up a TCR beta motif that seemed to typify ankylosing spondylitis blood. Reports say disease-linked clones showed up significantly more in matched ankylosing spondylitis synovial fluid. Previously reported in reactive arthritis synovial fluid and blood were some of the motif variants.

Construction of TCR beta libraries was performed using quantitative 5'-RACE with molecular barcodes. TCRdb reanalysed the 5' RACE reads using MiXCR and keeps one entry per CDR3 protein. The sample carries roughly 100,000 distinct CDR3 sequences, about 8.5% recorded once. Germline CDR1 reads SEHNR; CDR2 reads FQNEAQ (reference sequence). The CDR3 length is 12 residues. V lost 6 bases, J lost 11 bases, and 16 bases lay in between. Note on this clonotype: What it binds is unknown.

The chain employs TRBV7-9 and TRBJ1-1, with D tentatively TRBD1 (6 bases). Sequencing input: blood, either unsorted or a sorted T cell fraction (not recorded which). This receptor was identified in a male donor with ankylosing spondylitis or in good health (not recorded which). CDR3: CASRRDNQAAFF. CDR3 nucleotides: TGTGCCAGCAGGCGGGACAACCAAGCGGCTTTCTTT. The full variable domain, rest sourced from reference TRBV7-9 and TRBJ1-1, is DTGVSQNPRHKITKRGQNVTFRCDPISEHNRLYWYRQTLGQGPEFLTYFQNEAQLEKSRLLSDRFSAERPKGSFSTLEIQRTEQGDSAMYLCASRRDNQAAFFGQGTRLTVV.